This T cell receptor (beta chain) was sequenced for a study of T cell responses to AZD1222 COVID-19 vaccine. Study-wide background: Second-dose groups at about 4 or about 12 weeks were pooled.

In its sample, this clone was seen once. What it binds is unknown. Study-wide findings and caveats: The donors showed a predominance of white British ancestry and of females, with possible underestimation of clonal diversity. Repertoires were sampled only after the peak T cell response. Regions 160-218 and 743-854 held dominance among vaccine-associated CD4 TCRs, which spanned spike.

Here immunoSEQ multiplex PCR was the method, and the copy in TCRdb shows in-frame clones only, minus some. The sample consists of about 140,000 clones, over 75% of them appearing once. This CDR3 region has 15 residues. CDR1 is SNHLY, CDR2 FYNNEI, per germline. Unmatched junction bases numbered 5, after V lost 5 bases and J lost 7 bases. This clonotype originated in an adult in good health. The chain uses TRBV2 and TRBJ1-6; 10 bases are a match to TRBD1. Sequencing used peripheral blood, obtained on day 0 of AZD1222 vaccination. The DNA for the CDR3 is TGTGCCAGCAGTCCCCGGACAGGGGGGAATTCACCCCTCCACTTT. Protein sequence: CASSPRTGGNSPLHF.